This is a list of T cell receptor beta chains from one sample in a study of blood T cells in healthy people across ages. TCRdb ran MiXCR on the 5' RACE reads and lists one entry per CDR3 protein. The data contain about 970,000 distinct CDR3 sequences, 45% to 60% of them singletons. Sample: blood. The source of these receptors is a woman aged 55-75 years in good health. The CDR3 runs from the conserved cysteine through the conserved F or W. Each record gives: J gene, V gene, clone size, D gene, CDR3 DNA, CDR3 protein. The D gene is left open where the match is weak. Only part of the rows carry a size: once, few, many, or a class if the clone is expanded.

J gene: TRBJ2-1; V gene: TRBV4-1; clone size: -; D gene: TRBD2; CDR3 DNA: TGCGCCAGCAGCCAGCTGGTTAGCGGGAGGGCGGGCAATGAGCAGTTCTTC; CDR3 protein: CASSQLVSGRAGNEQFF
J gene: TRBJ2-7; V gene: TRBV20-1; clone size: -; D gene: -; CDR3 DNA: TGCAGTGCTAACCTAGCGAGCTACGAGCAGTACTTC; CDR3 protein: CSANLASYEQYF
J gene: TRBJ1-6; V gene: TRBV20-1; clone size: -; D gene: TRBD1; CDR3 DNA: TGCAGTGCTAGTTGGGACAGGGGCTCACCCCTCCACTTT; CDR3 protein: CSASWDRGSPLHF
J gene: TRBJ2-1; V gene: TRBV7-9; clone size: few; D gene: -; CDR3 DNA: TGTGCCAGCAGCTTAGGTGCGGGCCCCTCCTACAATGAGCAGTTCTTC; CDR3 protein: CASSLGAGPSYNEQFF
J gene: TRBJ1-1; V gene: TRBV20-1; clone size: -; D gene: TRBD1; CDR3 DNA: TGCAGTGCTAGACGGCCGACAGGGGTTACTGAAGCTTTCTTT; CDR3 protein: CSARRPTGVTEAFF
J gene: TRBJ2-7; V gene: TRBV4-3; clone size: -; D gene: TRBD2; CDR3 DNA: TGCGCCAGCAGCCAAATTTTGGCGGGGGTGGACTCCTACGAGCAGTACTTC; CDR3 protein: CASSQILAGVDSYEQYF
J gene: TRBJ2-5; V gene: TRBV12-3/TRBV12-4; clone size: few; D gene: TRBD1; CDR3 DNA: TGTGCCAGCAGTTTAGCGCTAAAATGGACAGGCTCCGGCGCGGAGACCCAGTACTTC; CDR3 protein: CASSLALKWTGSGAETQYF
J gene: TRBJ1-2; V gene: TRBV28; clone size: -; D gene: -; CDR3 DNA: TGTGCCAGCAACCAGTTACCACGGGGCTATGGCTACACCTTC; CDR3 protein: CASNQLPRGYGYTF
J gene: TRBJ2-7; V gene: TRBV5-1; clone size: -; D gene: -; CDR3 DNA: TGCGCCAGCAGCTCCGGGACCAGCGACGAGCAGTACTTC; CDR3 protein: CASSSGTSDEQYF
J gene: TRBJ2-3; V gene: TRBV28; clone size: -; D gene: -; CDR3 DNA: TGTGCCAGCAGTTACGGGGATAGAACCACGCAGTATTTT; CDR3 protein: CASSYGDRTTQYF
J gene: TRBJ2-5; V gene: TRBV4-2; clone size: -; D gene: -; CDR3 DNA: TGTGCCAGCAGCCAATCTATTGGCGGGGTACAAGAGACCCAGTACTTC; CDR3 protein: CASSQSIGGVQETQYF
J gene: TRBJ2-7; V gene: TRBV7-2; clone size: -; D gene: -; CDR3 DNA: TGTGCCAGCAGCTCCAGGGCCGCGTACGAGCAGTACTTC; CDR3 protein: CASSSRAAYEQYF
J gene: TRBJ2-3; V gene: TRBV12-3/TRBV12-4; clone size: -; D gene: -; CDR3 DNA: TGTGCCAGCAGTTTAGGCCCCTTTTCAGATACGCAGTATTTT; CDR3 protein: CASSLGPFSDTQYF
J gene: TRBJ1-2; V gene: TRBV12-3/TRBV12-4; clone size: -; D gene: -; CDR3 DNA: TGTGCCAGCAGCCGTCGTGCGGGCGATGACTACACCTTC; CDR3 protein: CASSRRAGDDYTF
J gene: TRBJ2-5; V gene: TRBV25-1; clone size: many; D gene: TRBD1; CDR3 DNA: TGTGCCAGCAGCTCAACCACCGGGACAGGGTTGACCCAGTACTTC; CDR3 protein: CASSSTTGTGLTQYF
J gene: TRBJ1-5; V gene: TRBV7-3; clone size: -; D gene: -; CDR3 DNA: TGTGCCAGCAGACCCATTAGGACGAATCAGCCCCAGCATTTT; CDR3 protein: CASRPIRTNQPQHF
J gene: TRBJ1-4; V gene: TRBV10-3; clone size: few; D gene: -; CDR3 DNA: TGTGCCATCAGTTCATCAACGGACAGATCGGAAGAAAAACTGTTTTTT; CDR3 protein: CAISSSTDRSEEKLFF
J gene: TRBJ2-1; V gene: TRBV4-3; clone size: few; D gene: -; CDR3 DNA: TGCGCCAGCAGCCAATTCGGTGGGAGCTACAATGAGCAGTTCTTC; CDR3 protein: CASSQFGGSYNEQFF